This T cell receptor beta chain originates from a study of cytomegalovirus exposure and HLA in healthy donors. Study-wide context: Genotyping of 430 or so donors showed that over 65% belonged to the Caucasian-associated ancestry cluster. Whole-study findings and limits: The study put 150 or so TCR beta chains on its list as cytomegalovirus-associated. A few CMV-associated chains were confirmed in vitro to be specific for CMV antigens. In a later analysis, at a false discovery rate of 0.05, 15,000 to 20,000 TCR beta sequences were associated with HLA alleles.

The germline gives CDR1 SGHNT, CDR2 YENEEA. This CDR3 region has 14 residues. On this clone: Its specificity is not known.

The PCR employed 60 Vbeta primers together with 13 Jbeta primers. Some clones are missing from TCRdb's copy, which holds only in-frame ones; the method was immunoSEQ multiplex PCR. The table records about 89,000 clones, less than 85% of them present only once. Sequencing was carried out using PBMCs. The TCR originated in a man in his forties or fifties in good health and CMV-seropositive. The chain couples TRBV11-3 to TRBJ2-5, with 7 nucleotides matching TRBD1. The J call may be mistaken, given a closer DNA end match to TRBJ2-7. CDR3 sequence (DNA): TGTGCCAGCAGCTTGAGGGAGACAGGGATCGAGCAGTACTTC. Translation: CASSLRETGIEQYF.